Sequencing of this T cell receptor (beta chain) was carried out in a study of Ad26.COV2.S vaccination and SARS-CoV-2 variants. Regarding the study as a whole: After vaccination, reports described spike-specific CD8+ and CD4+ T cell responses as showing substantial breadth. The study found higher spike-specific TCR breadth in vaccine than placebo recipients.

V lost 2 bases to trimming and J lost 0 bases; unmatched junction nucleotides: 8. Germline-derived CDR1 and CDR2 are GTSNPN and SVGIG (reference sequence). The CDR3 covers 18 residues. The protocol was immunoSEQ multiplex PCR, while the TCRdb copy is restricted to in-frame clones and leaves out a portion. The table lists some 45,000 clones, around 83% of them singletons, with approximately 51% in the top ten. As regards this clone: Its cognate antigen is unknown.

This receptor was obtained from a human donor who had recovered from COVID-19. The V and J genes are TRBV30 and TRBJ2-3; 13 bases fit TRBD2. Sequenced here: peripheral blood, sampled after recovery from COVID-19. The CDR3 coding sequence is TGTGCCTGGAGTAGCGGTAGACTAGCGGGAGGCAGCACAGATACGCAGTATTTT. Protein: CAWSSGRLAGGSTDTQYF. The whole variable domain, remainder taken from reference TRBV30 and TRBJ2-3, is SQTIHQWPATLVQPVGSPLSLECTVEGTSNPNLYWYRQAAGRGLQLLFYSVGIGQISSEVPQNLSASRPQDRQFILSSKKLLLSDSGFYLCAWSSGRLAGGSTDTQYFGPGTRLTVL.